Following are 5 T cell receptor beta chains from one sample sequenced in a study of T cell responses to AZD1222 COVID-19 vaccine. Produced via immunoSEQ multiplex PCR; TCRdb's table is partial and in-frame only. The table shows about 110,000 clones, with about 90% occurring only once. The sequencing here drew on peripheral blood, taken on day 0 of AZD1222 vaccination. These receptors originate from an adult in good health.

This chain links TRBV4-2 with TRBJ2-2; D call uncertain. The germline gives CDR1 LGHNA, CDR2 YNFKEQ. The germline V and J ends were trimmed by 2 bases and 4 bases, with 11 bases remaining between them. The CDR3 is 15 amino acids. CDR3 sequence (DNA): TGTGCCAGCAGCCAACCGTCTACGGGCACCGGGGAGCTGTTTTTT. Translated, it gives CASSQPSTGTGELFF.

This chain connects TRBV5-1 to TRBJ1-1; a weak D match, TRBD1 (6 bases). The CDR3 runs 15 residues. The V gene lost 0 bases and the J gene lost 5 bases, with 14 bases spanning the gap. Per germline, CDR1 SGHRS and CDR2 YFSETQ. The chain's CDR3 is CASSLGMGGGTEAFF. DNA of the CDR3: TGCGCCAGCAGCTTGGGTATGGGAGGGGGAACTGAAGCTTTCTTT.

V and J are TRBV5-1 and TRBJ2-5; 8 bases align to TRBD1. With V trimmed by 3 bases and J by 7 bases, 11 bases remained unmatched. The CDR3 has 15 amino acids. The V gene's germline CDR1 is SGHRS and CDR2 YFSETQ. The CDR3: CASSSLDREVGTQYF. The CDR3 nucleotides read TGCGCCAGCAGCTCCCTGGACAGGGAGGTAGGGACCCAGTACTTC.

The V call is TRBV24-1, the J call TRBJ2-7; TRBD1 matches at 10 bases. The CDR3 is made up of 16 amino acids. The ends lost 10 bases at V and 2 bases at J; junction bases unmatched: 13. The germline gives CDR1 KGHDR, CDR2 SFDVKD. Written as DNA, the CDR3 is TGTGCCACTACAGTGTTGGGACAGGGGTTCACCTACGAGCAGTACTTC. Residues: CATTVLGQGFTYEQYF.

The V gene is TRBV30, the J gene TRBJ1-1; D gene unclear. The CDR3 has 13 amino acids. V lost 3 bases, J lost 8 bases, and 16 bases lay in between. From germline, CDR1 is GTSNPN and CDR2 SVGIG (reference sequence). This CDR3 is CAWRPNSGSEAFF. CDR3 sequence (DNA): TGTGCCTGGAGACCAAACTCCGGTTCGGAAGCTTTCTTT.